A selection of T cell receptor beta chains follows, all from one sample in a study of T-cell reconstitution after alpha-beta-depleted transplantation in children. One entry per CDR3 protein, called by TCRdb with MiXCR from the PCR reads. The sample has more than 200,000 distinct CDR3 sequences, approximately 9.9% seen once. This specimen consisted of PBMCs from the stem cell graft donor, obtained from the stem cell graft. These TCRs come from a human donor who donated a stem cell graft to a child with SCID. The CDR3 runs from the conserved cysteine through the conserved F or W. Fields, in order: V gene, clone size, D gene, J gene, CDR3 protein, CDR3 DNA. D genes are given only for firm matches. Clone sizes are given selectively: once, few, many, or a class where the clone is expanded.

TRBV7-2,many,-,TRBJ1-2,CASSYDSPVYGYTF,TGTGCCAGCAGCTATGACAGTCCGGTTTATGGCTACACCTTC
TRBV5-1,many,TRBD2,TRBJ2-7,CASSLAPGTIIEQYF,TGCGCCAGCAGCTTGGCCCCCGGGACTATAATCGAGCAGTACTTC
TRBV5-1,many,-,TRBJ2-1,CASSLAGARVGLSSYNEQFF,TGCGCCAGCAGCTTGGCTGGGGCTAGGGTCGGCCTGAGCTCCTACAATGAGCAGTTCTTC
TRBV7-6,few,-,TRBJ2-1,CASSRNRAPGNEQFF,TGTGCCAGCAGCCGCAATAGGGCCCCGGGGAATGAGCAGTTCTTC
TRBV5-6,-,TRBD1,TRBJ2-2,CASSFRDRGRTGELFF,TGTGCCAGCAGCTTTCGGGACAGGGGGCGGACCGGGGAGCTGTTTTTT
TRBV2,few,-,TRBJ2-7,CASCKDGVNEQYF,TGTGCCAGCTGCAAGGACGGGGTAAACGAGCAGTACTTC
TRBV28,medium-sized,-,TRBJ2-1,CASSLWESEQFF,TGTGCCAGCAGTTTATGGGAGAGTGAGCAGTTCTTC
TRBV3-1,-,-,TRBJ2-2,CATSQPVDANTGELFF,TGTGCCACCTCCCAGCCGGTCGACGCGAACACCGGGGAGCTGTTTTTT
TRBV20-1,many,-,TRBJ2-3,CSARDTGGASGDTQYF,TGCAGTGCTAGAGATACCGGGGGCGCGAGTGGGGATACGCAGTATTTT
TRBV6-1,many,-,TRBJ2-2,CASKDRQNTGELFF,TGTGCCAGCAAGGACAGACAGAACACCGGGGAGCTGTTTTTT
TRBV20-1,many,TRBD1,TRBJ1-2,CSAPLDRAPLYGYTF,TGCAGTGCTCCCCTGGACAGGGCCCCCTTATATGGCTACACCTTC
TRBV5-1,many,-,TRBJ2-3,CASSLQYPSTDTQYF,TGCGCCAGCAGCTTACAGTACCCTAGCACAGATACGCAGTATTTT
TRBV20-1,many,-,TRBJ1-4,CSAQQGSNEKLFF,TGCAGTGCTCAACAGGGAAGCAATGAAAAACTGTTTTTT
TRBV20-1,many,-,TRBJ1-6,CSAGSSYNSPLHF,TGCAGTGCTGGAAGCTCCTATAATTCACCCCTCCACTTT
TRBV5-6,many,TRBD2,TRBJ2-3,CASSLVSGGPADTQYF,TGTGCCAGCAGCTTGGTTAGCGGGGGGCCCGCAGATACGCAGTATTTT
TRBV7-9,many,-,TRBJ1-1,CASSHARVDTEAFF,TGTGCCAGCAGCCACGCCCGGGTCGACACTGAAGCTTTCTTT
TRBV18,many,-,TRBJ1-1,CASSLDLRFEAFF,TGTGCCAGCTCATTGGATTTAAGGTTTGAAGCTTTCTTT
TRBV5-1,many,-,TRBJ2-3,CASTNSQGSTDTQYF,TGCGCCAGCACCAACTCTCAGGGAAGCACAGATACGCAGTATTTT
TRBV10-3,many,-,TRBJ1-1,CAISEGQIPEAFF,TGTGCCATCAGTGAGGGGCAGATCCCTGAAGCTTTCTTT
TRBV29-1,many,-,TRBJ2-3,CSVRQGLTDTQYF,TGCAGCGTTCGCCAGGGCCTCACAGATACGCAGTATTTT
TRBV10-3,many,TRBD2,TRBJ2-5,CAISGPGLAGGWQETQYF,TGTGCCATCAGTGGACCGGGACTAGCTGGGGGATGGCAAGAGACCCAGTACTTC
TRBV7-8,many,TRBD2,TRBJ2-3,CASSSRLAGFTDTQYF,TGTGCCAGCAGCTCTAGACTAGCGGGGTTCACAGATACGCAGTATTTT
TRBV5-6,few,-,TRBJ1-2,CASSLGVTAPNYGYTF,TGTGCCAGCAGCTTGGGTGTTACAGCACCTAACTATGGCTACACCTTC
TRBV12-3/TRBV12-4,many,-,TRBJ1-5,CASSLGFSSNQPQHF,TGTGCCAGCAGTTTGGGCTTCTCTAGCAATCAGCCCCAGCATTTT
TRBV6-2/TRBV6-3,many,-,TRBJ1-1,CASSYTVTEAFF,TGTGCCAGCAGTTACACGGTCACTGAAGCTTTCTTT
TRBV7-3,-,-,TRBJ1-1,CASSLEGGWPSTEAFF,TGTGCCAGCAGCTTAGAAGGGGGTTGGCCGTCCACTGAAGCTTTCTTT
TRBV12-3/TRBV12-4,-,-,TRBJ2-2,CASSITGAGELFF,TGTGCCAGCAGCATCACCGGAGCCGGGGAGCTGTTTTTT
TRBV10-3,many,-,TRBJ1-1,CAISERGGNTEAFF,TGTGCCATCAGTGAGAGGGGGGGAAACACTGAAGCTTTCTTT
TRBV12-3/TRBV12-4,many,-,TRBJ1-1,CASSFPSSMNTEAFF,TGTGCCAGCAGTTTCCCAAGCAGTATGAACACTGAAGCTTTCTTT
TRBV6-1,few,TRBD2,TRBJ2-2,CASSSRWRGLLSTGELFF,TGTGCCAGCAGCTCCCGCTGGCGGGGGTTACTTAGCACCGGGGAGCTGTTTTTT
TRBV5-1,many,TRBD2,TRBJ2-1,CASSQRGGLSYNEQFF,TGCGCCAGCAGCCAGCGGGGGGGCCTCTCCTACAATGAGCAGTTCTTC
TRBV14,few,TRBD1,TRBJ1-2,CASSHNRDRIRTNYGYTF,TGTGCCAGCAGCCACAACCGGGACAGGATTCGGACTAACTATGGCTACACCTTC
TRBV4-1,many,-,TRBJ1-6,CASSQAPSGYSYNSPLHF,TGCGCCAGCAGCCAGGCCCCCTCCGGGTACTCCTATAATTCACCCCTCCACTTT
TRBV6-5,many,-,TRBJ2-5,CASSYRAPGGLQETQYF,TGTGCCAGCAGTTACCGAGCGCCCGGGGGCTTACAAGAGACCCAGTACTTC
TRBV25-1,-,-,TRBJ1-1,CASSARTEAFF,TGTGCCAGCAGTGCCCGGACTGAAGCTTTCTTT
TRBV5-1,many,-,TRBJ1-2,CASSLKGQDPYGYTF,TGCGCCAGCAGCTTGAAAGGGCAGGACCCCTATGGCTACACCTTC
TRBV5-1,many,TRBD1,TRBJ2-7,CASTSDLGTGVPYEQYF,TGCGCCAGCACCTCAGACTTAGGGACAGGGGTACCCTACGAGCAGTACTTC
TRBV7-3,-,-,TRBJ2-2,CASSRDHTTGELFF,TGTGCCAGCAGCCGGGACCATACCACCGGGGAGCTGTTTTTT
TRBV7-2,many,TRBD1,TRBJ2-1,CASSPQRTGVNEQFF,TGTGCCAGCAGCCCCCAAAGGACAGGGGTCAATGAGCAGTTCTTC
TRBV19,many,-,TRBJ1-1,CASSMVSRRGVNTEAFF,TGTGCCAGTAGTATGGTCTCTCGTCGGGGGGTGAACACTGAAGCTTTCTTT
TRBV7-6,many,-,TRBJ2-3,CASSLTASDGFPDTQYF,TGTGCCAGCAGCTTAACAGCTAGCGACGGTTTCCCGGATACGCAGTATTTT
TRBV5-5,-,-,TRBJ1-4,CASSPGIPNGKLFF,TGTGCCAGCAGCCCCGGGATCCCTAACGGAAAACTGTTTTTT
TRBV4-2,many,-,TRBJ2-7,CASSQDQSNEQYF,TGTGCCAGCAGCCAAGATCAGTCTAACGAGCAGTACTTC
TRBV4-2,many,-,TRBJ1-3,CASSQERGGNTIYF,TGTGCCAGCAGCCAAGAACGGGGGGGAAACACCATATATTTT